This T cell receptor (beta chain) was sequenced during a study of cytomegalovirus exposure and HLA in healthy donors. General study points: In a later analysis, a genetic analysis reported fewer productive-TCR N-insertions in an Asian-associated ancestry cluster than the cohort average. TCR beta sequences reportedly predicted most subjects' HLA-A and HLA-B alleles accurately.

Healthy individuals who donated bone marrow served as the donors. A multiplex PCR was run with 60 Vbeta primers and 13 Jbeta primers. Some clones are missing from TCRdb's copy, which holds only in-frame ones; the method was immunoSEQ multiplex PCR. The sample lists 150,000 to 200,000 clones, about 79% seen once, with roughly 6% in the top ten. With 3 bases removed from V and 3 bases from J, the gap between germline ends came to 8 bases. From germline, CDR1 is LNHDA and CDR2 SQIVND (reference sequence). The CDR3 consists of 13 residues. As for this clone: The antigen is undetermined.

J is TRBJ1-2 and V is TRBV19, with unresolved D. Input material: PBMCs. This clonotype was obtained from a man in his forties in good health and CMV-seropositive. This CDR3 reads CASSITRDYGYTF. The CDR3 DNA is TGTGCCAGTAGTATTACACGGGACTATGGCTACACCTTC.